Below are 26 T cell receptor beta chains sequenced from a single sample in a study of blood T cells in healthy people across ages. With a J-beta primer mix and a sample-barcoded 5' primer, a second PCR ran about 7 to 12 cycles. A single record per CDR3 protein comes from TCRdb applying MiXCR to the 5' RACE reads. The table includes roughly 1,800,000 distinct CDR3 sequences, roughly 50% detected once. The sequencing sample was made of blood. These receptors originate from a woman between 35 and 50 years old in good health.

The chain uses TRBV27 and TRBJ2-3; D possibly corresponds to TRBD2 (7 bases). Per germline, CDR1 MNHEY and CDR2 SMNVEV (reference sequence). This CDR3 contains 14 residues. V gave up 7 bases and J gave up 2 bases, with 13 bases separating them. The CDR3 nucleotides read TGTGCCAGCAACAACCGGGGGGCCACAGATACGCAGTATTTT. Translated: CASNNRGATDTQYF.

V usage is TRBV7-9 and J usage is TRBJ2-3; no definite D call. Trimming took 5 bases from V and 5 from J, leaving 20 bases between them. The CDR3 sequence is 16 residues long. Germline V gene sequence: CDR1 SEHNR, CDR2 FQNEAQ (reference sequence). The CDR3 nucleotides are TGTGCCAGCAGCCGTGCGAGCTCCCAGTTTGGAGATACGCAGTATTTT. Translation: CASSRASSQFGDTQYF.

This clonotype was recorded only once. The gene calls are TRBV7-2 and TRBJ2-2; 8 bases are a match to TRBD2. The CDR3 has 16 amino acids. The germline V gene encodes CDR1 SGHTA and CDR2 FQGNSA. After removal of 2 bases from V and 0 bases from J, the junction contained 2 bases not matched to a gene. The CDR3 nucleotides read TGTGCCAGCAGCTTATATAGCGGGGCGAACACCGGGGAGCTGTTTTTT. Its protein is CASSLYSGANTGELFF.

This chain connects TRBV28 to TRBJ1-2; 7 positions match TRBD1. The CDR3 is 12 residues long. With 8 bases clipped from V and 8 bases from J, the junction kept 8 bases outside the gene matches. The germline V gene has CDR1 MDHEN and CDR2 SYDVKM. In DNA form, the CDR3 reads TGTGCCAGCCTACAGGGGCTCGGAGGCTACACCTTC. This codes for CASLQGLGGYTF.

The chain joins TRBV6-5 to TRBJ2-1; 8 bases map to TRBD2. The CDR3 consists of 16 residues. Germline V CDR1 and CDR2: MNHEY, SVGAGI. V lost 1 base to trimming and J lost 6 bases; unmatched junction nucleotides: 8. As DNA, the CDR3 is TGTGCCAGCAGTTACTTGGCGGGGGGCTATTTCAATGAGCAGTTCTTC. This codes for CASSYLAGGYFNEQFF.

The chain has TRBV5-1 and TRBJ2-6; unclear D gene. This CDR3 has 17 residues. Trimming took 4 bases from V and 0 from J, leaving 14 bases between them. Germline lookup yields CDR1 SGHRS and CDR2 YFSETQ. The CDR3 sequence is CASSRLGRISGANVLTF. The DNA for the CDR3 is TGCGCCAGCAGCCGACTTGGACGGATCTCTGGGGCCAACGTCCTGACTTTC. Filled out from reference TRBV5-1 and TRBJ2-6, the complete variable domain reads KAGVTQTPRYLIKTRGQQVTLSCSPISGHRSVSWYQQTPGQGLQFLFEYFSETQRNKGNFPGRFSGRQFSNSRSEMNVSTLELGDSALYLCASSRLGRISGANVLTFGAGSRLTVL.

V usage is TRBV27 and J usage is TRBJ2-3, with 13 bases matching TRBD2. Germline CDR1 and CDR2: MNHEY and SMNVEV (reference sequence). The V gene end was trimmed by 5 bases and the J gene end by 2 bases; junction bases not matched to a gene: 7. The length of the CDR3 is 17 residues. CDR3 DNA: TGTGCCAGCAGTGTAAGGACTAGCGGGGGTACCACAGATACGCAGTATTTT. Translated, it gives CASSVRTSGGTTDTQYF.

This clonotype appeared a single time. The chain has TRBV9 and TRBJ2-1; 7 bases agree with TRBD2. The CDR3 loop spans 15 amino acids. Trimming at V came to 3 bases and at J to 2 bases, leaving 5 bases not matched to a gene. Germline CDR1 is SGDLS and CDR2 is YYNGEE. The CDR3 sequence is CASSAAGRAYNEQFF. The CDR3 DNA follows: TGTGCCAGCAGCGCCGCAGGGAGGGCCTACAATGAGCAGTTCTTC.

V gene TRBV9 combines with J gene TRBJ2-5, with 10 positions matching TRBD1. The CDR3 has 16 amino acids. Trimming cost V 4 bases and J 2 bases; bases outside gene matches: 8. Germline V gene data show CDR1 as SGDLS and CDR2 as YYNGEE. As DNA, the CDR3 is TGTGCCAGCAGCTCCCCCAGACAGGGGGCTCAAGAGACCCAGTACTTC. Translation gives CASSSPRQGAQETQYF.

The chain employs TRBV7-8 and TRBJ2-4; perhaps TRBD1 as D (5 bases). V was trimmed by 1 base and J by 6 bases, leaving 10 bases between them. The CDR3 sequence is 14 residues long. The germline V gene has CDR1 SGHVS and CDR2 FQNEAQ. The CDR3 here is CASSLGGAINIQYF. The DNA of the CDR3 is TGTGCCAGCAGCTTAGGTGGGGCAATAAACATTCAGTACTTC.

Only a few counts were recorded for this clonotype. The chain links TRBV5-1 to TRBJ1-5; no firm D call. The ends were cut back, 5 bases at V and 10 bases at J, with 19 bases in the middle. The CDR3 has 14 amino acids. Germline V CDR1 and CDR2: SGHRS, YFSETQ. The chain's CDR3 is CASSPGEDVRPQHF. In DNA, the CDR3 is TGCGCCAGCAGTCCCGGGGAGGACGTTCGCCCCCAGCATTTT.

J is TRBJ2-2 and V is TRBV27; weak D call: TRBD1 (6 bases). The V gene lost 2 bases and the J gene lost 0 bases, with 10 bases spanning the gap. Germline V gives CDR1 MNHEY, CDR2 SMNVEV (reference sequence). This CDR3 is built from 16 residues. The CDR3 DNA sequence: TGTGCCAGCAGTTTAAGGGCAGGGGCGAACACCGGGGAGCTGTTTTTT. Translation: CASSLRAGANTGELFF.

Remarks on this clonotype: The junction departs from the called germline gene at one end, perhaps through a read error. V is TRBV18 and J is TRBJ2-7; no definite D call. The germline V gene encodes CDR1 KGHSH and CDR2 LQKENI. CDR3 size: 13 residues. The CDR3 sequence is CASFTTGSCEQYF. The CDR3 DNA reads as TGTGCCAGCTTTACGACCGGATCCTGCGAGCAGTACTTC.

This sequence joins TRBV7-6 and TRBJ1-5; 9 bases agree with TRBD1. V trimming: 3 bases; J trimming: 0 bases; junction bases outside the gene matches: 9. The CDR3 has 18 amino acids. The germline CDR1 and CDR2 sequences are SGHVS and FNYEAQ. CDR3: CASSLGTGQGYSNQPQHF. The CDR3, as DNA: TGTGCCAGCAGCTTGGGAACGGGACAGGGCTATAGCAATCAGCCCCAGCATTTT.

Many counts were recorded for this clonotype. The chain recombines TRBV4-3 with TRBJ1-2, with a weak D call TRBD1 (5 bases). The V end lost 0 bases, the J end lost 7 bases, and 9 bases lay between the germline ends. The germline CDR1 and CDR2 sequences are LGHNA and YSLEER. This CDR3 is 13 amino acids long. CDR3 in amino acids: CASSQDRGGGYTF. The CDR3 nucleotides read TGCGCCAGCAGCCAAGATCGCGGGGGTGGCTACACCTTC.

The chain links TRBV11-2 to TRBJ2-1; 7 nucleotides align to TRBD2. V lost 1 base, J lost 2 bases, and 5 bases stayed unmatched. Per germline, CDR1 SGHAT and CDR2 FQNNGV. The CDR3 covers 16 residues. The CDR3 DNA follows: TGTGCCAGCAGCTTAGGATTCGGGGGGACCTACAATGAGCAGTTCTTC. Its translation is CASSLGFGGTYNEQFF.

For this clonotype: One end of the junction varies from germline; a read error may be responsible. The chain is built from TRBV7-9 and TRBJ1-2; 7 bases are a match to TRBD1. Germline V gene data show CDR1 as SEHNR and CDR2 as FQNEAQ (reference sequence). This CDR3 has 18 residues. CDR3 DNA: TGTGCTAGCAGCTTAGCTGCCGGGACAGAAGCCCTTAACTATGGCTACACCTTC. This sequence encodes CASSLAAGTEALNYGYTF.

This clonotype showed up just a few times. This CDR3 reads CASSLVSINEQFF. The CDR3 bases are TGCGCCAGCAGCTTGGTGTCCATCAATGAGCAGTTCTTC. The chain combines TRBV5-1 with TRBJ2-1; D remains unclear. The CDR3 consists of 13 residues. The V gene lost 0 bases and the J gene lost 6 bases, with 7 bases spanning the gap. Germline assignment: CDR1 SGHRS and CDR2 YFSETQ.

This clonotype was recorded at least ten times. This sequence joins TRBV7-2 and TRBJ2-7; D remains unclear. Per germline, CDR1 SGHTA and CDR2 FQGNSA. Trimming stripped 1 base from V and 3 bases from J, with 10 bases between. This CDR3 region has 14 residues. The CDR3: CASSLVPGFYEQYF. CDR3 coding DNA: TGTGCCAGCAGCTTAGTCCCGGGCTTCTACGAGCAGTACTTC.

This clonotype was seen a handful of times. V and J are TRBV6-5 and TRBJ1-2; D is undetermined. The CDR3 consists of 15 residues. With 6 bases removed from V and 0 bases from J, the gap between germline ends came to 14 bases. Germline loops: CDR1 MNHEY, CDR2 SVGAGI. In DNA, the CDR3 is TGTGCCAGCAGACCCGATTCTGCTGCTAACTATGGCTACACCTTC. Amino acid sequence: CASRPDSAANYGYTF.

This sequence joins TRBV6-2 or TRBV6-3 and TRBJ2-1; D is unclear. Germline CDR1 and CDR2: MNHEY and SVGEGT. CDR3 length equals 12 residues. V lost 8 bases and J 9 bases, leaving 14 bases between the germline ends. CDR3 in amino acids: CASRVGVGEQFF. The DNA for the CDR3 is TGTGCCAGCCGGGTAGGAGTCGGTGAGCAGTTCTTC.

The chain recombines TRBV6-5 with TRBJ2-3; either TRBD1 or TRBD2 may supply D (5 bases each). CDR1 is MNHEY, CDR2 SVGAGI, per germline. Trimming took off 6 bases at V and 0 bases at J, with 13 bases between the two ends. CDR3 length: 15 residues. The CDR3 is CASRPPGRSTDTQYF. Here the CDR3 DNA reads TGTGCCAGCAGGCCTCCGGGACGGAGCACAGATACGCAGTATTTT.

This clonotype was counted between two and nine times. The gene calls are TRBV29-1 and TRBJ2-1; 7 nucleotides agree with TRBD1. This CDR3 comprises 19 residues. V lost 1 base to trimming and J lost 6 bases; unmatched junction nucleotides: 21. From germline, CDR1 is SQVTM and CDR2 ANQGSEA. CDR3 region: CSVEGKERRGGHLGNEQFF. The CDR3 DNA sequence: TGCAGCGTTGAAGGGAAGGAGAGAAGAGGGGGCCATCTTGGCAATGAGCAGTTCTTC.

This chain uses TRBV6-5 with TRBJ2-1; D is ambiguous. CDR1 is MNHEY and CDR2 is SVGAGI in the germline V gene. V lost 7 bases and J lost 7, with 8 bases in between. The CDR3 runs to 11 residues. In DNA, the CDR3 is TGTGCCAGCATGGAAGGGAATGAGCAGTTCTTC. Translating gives CASMEGNEQFF.

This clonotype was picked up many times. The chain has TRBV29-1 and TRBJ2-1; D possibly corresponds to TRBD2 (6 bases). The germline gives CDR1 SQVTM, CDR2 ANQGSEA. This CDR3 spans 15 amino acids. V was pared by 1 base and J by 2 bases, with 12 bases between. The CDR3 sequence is CSVEGGVLPYNEQFF. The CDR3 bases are TGCAGCGTTGAAGGGGGGGTTCTCCCCTACAATGAGCAGTTCTTC.

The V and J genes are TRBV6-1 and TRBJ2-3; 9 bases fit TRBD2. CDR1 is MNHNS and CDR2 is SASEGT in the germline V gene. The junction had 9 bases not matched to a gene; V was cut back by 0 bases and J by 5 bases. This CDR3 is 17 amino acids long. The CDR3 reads CASSEAERGVFQDTQYF. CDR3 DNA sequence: TGTGCCAGCAGTGAAGCAGAGCGGGGGGTATTCCAAGATACGCAGTATTTT.